Listed below are T cell receptor beta chains from one sample, sequenced in a study of T cell responses to AZD1222 COVID-19 vaccine. Profiling relied on immunoSEQ multiplex PCR, and the TCRdb table lists in-frame clones only, not all of them. The sample carries about 91,000 clones, about 90% recorded once. The sample consisted of peripheral blood, taken 28 days after the second AZD1222 dose. All receptors derive from an adult who received the AZD1222 COVID-19 vaccine. Each CDR3 is given with its conserved first and last residue. A D gene is named only where the DNA matches it firmly. Clone size is given for some rows only: seen once, a few or many times, or a class if the clone is expanded.

V gene	J gene	clone size	D gene	CDR3 protein	CDR3 DNA
TRBV19	TRBJ2-5	NA	NA	CASSGSRVRETQYF	TGTGCCAGTTCCGGGAGCAGGGTCAGGGAGACCCAGTACTTC
TRBV5-8	TRBJ2-2	NA	NA	CASSLLGRNTGELFF	TGTGCCAGCAGCTTGTTGGGGCGGAACACCGGGGAGCTGTTTTTT
TRBV30	TRBJ1-4	NA	NA	CAWHRAAVTNEKLFF	TGTGCCTGGCACCGCGCCGCGGTTACTAATGAAAAACTGTTTTTT
TRBV6-6	TRBJ2-7	NA	TRBD1	CASSSRDREGNEQYF	TGTGCCAGCAGTTCGCGGGACAGGGAGGGCAACGAGCAGTACTTC
TRBV15	TRBJ1-4	NA	TRBD1	CATSGRGNRKLFF	TGTGCCACCAGCGGCAGGGGGAATCGGAAACTGTTTTTT
TRBV5-4	TRBJ1-1	NA	NA	CASSLRGDTEAFF	TGTGCCAGCAGCTTGAGGGGGGACACTGAAGCTTTCTTT
TRBV5-1	TRBJ2-3	once	NA	CASSSSGKSTDTQYF	TGCGCCAGCAGCTCCAGTGGGAAAAGCACAGATACGCAGTATTTT
TRBV15	TRBJ1-5	NA	NA	CATSSTGLGQPQHF	TGTGCCACCAGCTCAACAGGGCTCGGTCAGCCCCAGCATTTT
TRBV28	TRBJ1-1	NA	NA	CASSLSGDFNTEAFF	TGTGCCAGCAGTTTGTCGGGGGATTTTAACACTGAAGCTTTCTTT
TRBV4-3	TRBJ1-1	NA	NA	CASSQDRGVNTEAFF	TGCGCCAGCAGCCAAGATCGTGGAGTGAACACTGAAGCTTTCTTT